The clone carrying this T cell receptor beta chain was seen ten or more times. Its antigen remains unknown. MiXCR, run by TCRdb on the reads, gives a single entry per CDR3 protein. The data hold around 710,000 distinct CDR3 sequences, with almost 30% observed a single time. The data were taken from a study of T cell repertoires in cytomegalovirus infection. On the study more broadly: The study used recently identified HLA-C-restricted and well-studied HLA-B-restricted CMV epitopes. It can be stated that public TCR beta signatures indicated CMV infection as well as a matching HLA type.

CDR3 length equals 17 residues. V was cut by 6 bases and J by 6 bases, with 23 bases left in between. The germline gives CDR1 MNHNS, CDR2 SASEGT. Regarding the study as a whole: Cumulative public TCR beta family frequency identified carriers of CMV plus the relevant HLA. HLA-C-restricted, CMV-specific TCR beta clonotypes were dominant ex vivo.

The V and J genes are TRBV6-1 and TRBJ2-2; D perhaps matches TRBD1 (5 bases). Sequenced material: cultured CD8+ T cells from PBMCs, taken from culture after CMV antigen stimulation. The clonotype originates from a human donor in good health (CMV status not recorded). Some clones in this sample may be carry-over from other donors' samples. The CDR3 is CASRSSIREAKAGELFF. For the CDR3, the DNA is TGTGCCAGCAGATCCTCAATCAGGGAAGCGAAGGCCGGGGAGCTGTTTTTT.